This passage covers 22 T cell receptor beta chains from one sample sequenced in a study of shared clonotypes between healthy human individuals. Clones were sequenced by immunoSEQ multiplex PCR, and TCRdb holds only the in-frame ones, with some missing. The sample lists some 2,000,000 clones, about 95% occurring once. The sample taken for sequencing was naive CD4+ T cells sorted from blood. Subset: CD45RA+ positively selected. The receptors shown here come from a young man in good health.

The rearrangement links TRBV9 to TRBJ2-1, with TRBD1 matching 9 bases. This CDR3 region has 18 residues. V lost 4 bases to trimming and J lost 2 bases; unmatched junction nucleotides: 13. Germline values: CDR1 SGDLS, CDR2 YYNGEE. DNA for the CDR3: TGTGCCAGCAGCCTGGGACAGGGCCCCGCGAGGACCTACAATGAGCAGTTCTTC. Protein sequence: CASSLGQGPARTYNEQFF.

The chain is built from TRBV19 and TRBJ1-1; no clear D. The CDR3 spans 15 residues. Germline CDR1 reads LNHDA; CDR2 reads SQIVND (reference sequence). V lost 7 bases to trimming and J lost 1 base, with 16 bases between them. The CDR3 region has the DNA TGTGCCAGTATTTCCCAACATGTAGGGAACACTGAAGCTTTCTTT. This encodes CASISQHVGNTEAFF. Based on the CDR3 plus reference TRBV19 and TRBJ1-1, the full variable domain is DGGITQSPKYLFRKEGQNVTLSCEQNLNHDAMYWYRQDPGQGLRLIYYSQIVNDFQKGDIAEGYSVSREKKESFPLTVTSAQKNPTAFYLCASISQHVGNTEAFFGQGTRLTVV.

The chain is built from TRBV6-5 and TRBJ1-5; D not certain. The V gene lost 0 bases and the J gene lost 3 bases, with 9 bases spanning the gap. CDR3 length equals 15 residues. Looked up from germline, CDR1 is MNHEY and CDR2 is SVGAGI. CDR3 bases: TGTGCCAGCAGTTACTCCGGCACAGTCAATCAGCCCCAGCATTTT. Translated, it gives CASSYSGTVNQPQHF.

The J gene is TRBJ1-3, the V gene TRBV9, with 7 bases identical to TRBD1. CDR1 SGDLS and CDR2 YYNGEE come from the germline V gene. The length of the CDR3 is 15 residues. Trimming cost V 7 bases and J 1 base; bases outside gene matches: 8. The CDR3 sequence: CASGQVSTSGNTIYF. CDR3 bases: TGTGCCAGCGGACAGGTTAGCACATCTGGAAACACCATATATTTT.

The rearrangement uses TRBV7-9 and TRBJ2-5, with 12 bases fitting TRBD2. The CDR3 is 17 residues long. V was clipped by 4 bases and J by 4 bases; unmatched bases: 10. Germline V gene lookup returns CDR1 SEHNR and CDR2 FQNEAQ (reference sequence). The CDR3 region has the DNA TGTGCCAGCAGCTGGGGGACTAGCGGGCCGACCGGAGAGACCCAGTACTTC. Amino acids: CASSWGTSGPTGETQYF.

This clone was seen only once. The V call is TRBV28, the J call TRBJ2-5, with 8 bases lining up with TRBD1. The CDR3 length is 14 residues. Germline CDR1 MDHEN, CDR2 SYDVKM. V shed 5 bases, J shed 4 bases, and the junction held 6 bases outside the gene matches. As DNA, the CDR3 is TGTGCCAGCAGTCTGGGCAGGGGGCGAGAGACCCAGTACTTC. It encodes CASSLGRGRETQYF.

Comment on this clone: The sample carries other DNA sequences with the same CDR3. The J gene is TRBJ2-3, the V gene TRBV7-2; 15 bases agree with TRBD2. Trimming cost V 4 bases and J 1 base; bases outside gene matches: 3. Germline loops: CDR1 SGHTA, CDR2 FQGNSA. The CDR3 extends over 17 amino acids. CDR3 amino acids: CASSSGLAGGRTDTQYF. The DNA for the CDR3 is TGTGCCAGCAGCTCGGGACTAGCGGGGGGTCGCACAGATACGCAGTATTTT.

This clone was seen a single time. The gene calls are TRBV5-1 and TRBJ2-1; 8 bases align to TRBD2. V gave up 1 base and J gave up 8 bases; unmatched junction bases: 8. The germline gives CDR1 SGHRS, CDR2 YFSETQ. This CDR3 region has 15 residues. Here the CDR3 reads CASSLTGLVIDEQFF. For the CDR3, the DNA is TGCGCCAGCAGCTTGACGGGACTAGTGATCGATGAGCAGTTCTTC.

The chain carries TRBV5-1 and TRBJ2-2; no definite D call. V was shortened by 4 bases and J by 6 bases, with 16 bases between the two germline ends. The CDR3 contains 15 residues. Germline CDR1 reads SGHRS; CDR2 reads YFSETQ. DNA of the CDR3: TGCGCCAGCAGCCCAACCGACCTAGGCCCCGGGGAGCTGTTTTTT. Protein product: CASSPTDLGPGELFF.

In this sample, this clone turned up once. The chain is built from TRBV7-9 and TRBJ2-2, with a possible D match to TRBD1 (5 bases). V was trimmed by 4 bases and J by 4 bases, leaving 13 bases between them. CDR3 length: 15 amino acids. CDR1 and CDR2 from the germline V gene are SEHNR and FQNEAQ (reference sequence). The CDR3 loop is CASSSAGKGTGELFF. DNA for the CDR3: TGTGCCAGCAGCTCAGCAGGGAAAGGCACCGGGGAGCTGTTTTTT.

The CDR3, as DNA: TGTGCCTCCCGGGACAGGGGGTTGGGCAATCAGCCCCAGCATTTT. Translation gives CASRDRGLGNQPQHF. This rearrangement joins TRBV19 to TRBJ1-5; TRBD1 matches at 11 bases. There are 15 residues in the CDR3. V trimming: 11 bases; J trimming: 2 bases; junction bases outside the gene matches: 8. Germline V gene sequence: CDR1 LNHDA, CDR2 SQIVND (reference sequence).

This clone has a single count. The chain has TRBV6-1 and TRBJ2-1; 7 bases are a match to TRBD1. The CDR3 runs 15 residues. V shed 6 bases, J shed 8 bases, and the junction held 13 bases outside the gene matches. The V gene's germline CDR1 is MNHNS and CDR2 SASEGT. For the CDR3, the DNA is TGTGCCAGCAGGGCAGGGACAGCGAAAGTCGATGAGCAGTTCTTC. It codes for CASRAGTAKVDEQFF.

This sequence joins TRBV5-8 and TRBJ1-1, with D hard to call. The V and J ends lost 4 bases and 5 bases respectively, with 21 bases between them. Germline V gene sequence: CDR1 SGHTS, CDR2 YDEGEE. CDR3 length: 16 residues. CDR3 sequence (DNA): TGTGCCAGCAGCCCGGGCCGGACTTTTAGACGGACTGAAGCTTTCTTT. This codes for CASSPGRTFRRTEAFF.

The V gene is TRBV7-9, the J gene TRBJ2-3; 7 nucleotides match TRBD2. Trimming removed 2 bases from V and 4 bases from J; junction bases left unmatched: 9. This CDR3 comprises 16 residues. Germline V gene lookup returns CDR1 SEHNR and CDR2 FQNEAQ (reference sequence). CDR3 nucleotides: TGTGCCAGCAGCTTATCTCTTAGCGGGCCTTCAGATACGCAGTATTTT. It codes for CASSLSLSGPSDTQYF.

The CDR3 sequence is CASSEQGASQPQHF. DNA of the CDR3: TGTGCCAGCAGTGAACAGGGGGCAAGCCAGCCCCAGCATTTT. This chain links TRBV25-1 with TRBJ1-5; TRBD1 agrees at 8 bases. Germline V CDR1 and CDR2: MGHDK, SYGVNS. The CDR3 runs to 14 residues. J was trimmed by 7 bases and V by 2 bases; bases with no gene match: 4.

This clone was recorded once. J is TRBJ2-7 and V is TRBV6-6; TRBD2 might be the D (5 bases). V shed 2 bases and J shed 3 bases, with 5 bases lying between them. Germline V gene data show CDR1 as MNHNY and CDR2 as SVGAGI (reference sequence). CDR3 length: 12 residues. The CDR3 coding sequence is TGTGCCAGCAGTTACGAGGGCTACGAGCAGTACTTC. It yields the protein CASSYEGYEQYF.

This sequence joins TRBV19 and TRBJ1-6; D ambiguous. CDR1 is LNHDA and CDR2 is SQIVND in the germline V gene (reference sequence). Trimming left V 6 bases short and J 6 bases short, with 9 bases between. The CDR3 length is 13 residues. The CDR3 region has the DNA TGTGCCAGTAGCCCTACATCTAATTCACCCCTCCACTTT. Amino acid sequence: CASSPTSNSPLHF. The entire variable domain, with the rest obtained from reference TRBV19 and TRBJ1-6, is as follows: DGGITQSPKYLFRKEGQNVTLSCEQNLNHDAMYWYRQDPGQGLRLIYYSQIVNDFQKGDIAEGYSVSREKKESFPLTVTSAQKNPTAFYLCASSPTSNSPLHFGNGTRLTVT.

Here the CDR3 reads CASSLGDYQETQYF. DNA for the CDR3: TGTGCCAGCAGTTTAGGGGACTATCAAGAGACCCAGTACTTC. This chain connects TRBV28 to TRBJ2-5; the match to TRBD2 covers 7 bases. Germline CDR1 is MDHEN and CDR2 is SYDVKM. The CDR3 consists of 14 residues. Trimming removed 2 bases from V and 2 bases from J; junction bases left unmatched: 2.

The chain is built from TRBV5-6 and TRBJ2-7, with TRBD1 identical over 10 bases. Germline values: CDR1 SGHDT, CDR2 YYEEEE. The CDR3 runs 16 residues. Trimming removed 0 bases from V and 6 bases from J; junction bases left unmatched: 9. CDR3 DNA sequence: TGTGCCAGCAGCTTGGGCGATGGGACAGGGGTTTTCGAGCAGTACTTC. This sequence encodes CASSLGDGTGVFEQYF.

The rearrangement uses TRBV18 and TRBJ1-6; D is uncertain. Germline CDR1 KGHSH, CDR2 LQKENI. CDR3 length: 15 amino acids. The V end lost 3 bases, the J end lost 2 bases, and 8 bases lay between the germline ends. The CDR3 region has the DNA TGTGCCAGCTCACCCGAGGAGGCCTATAATTCACCCCTCCACTTT. Protein sequence: CASSPEEAYNSPLHF.

V gene TRBV9 combines with J gene TRBJ2-5, with 8 positions matching TRBD2. The CDR3 loop spans 16 amino acids. In germline, CDR1 is SGDLS, CDR2 YYNGEE. V dropped 3 bases and J dropped 2; count of bases not matched to a gene: 9. As DNA, the CDR3 is TGTGCCAGCAGCGCTGGGGCGGGGGGTCGACAAGAGACCCAGTACTTC. Protein product: CASSAGAGGRQETQYF.

The V and J genes are TRBV30 and TRBJ1-2; D is possibly TRBD1 (6 bases). The V gene's germline CDR1 is GTSNPN and CDR2 SVGIG (reference sequence). With 2 bases removed from V and 4 bases from J, the gap between germline ends came to 14 bases. The CDR3 has 14 residues. CDR3 bases: TGTGCCTGGAGTTCGGACAGCCGGGCCTATGGCTACACCTTC. Translating gives CAWSSDSRAYGYTF.